This TCR beta chain was sequenced in a study of breast tumors, draining lymph nodes, adjacent tissues. The study's findings and limits: Luminal-like breast cancer showed significantly greater tumor-nontumor repertoire similarity than basal-like breast cancer did. The data were judged consistent with most tumor T cells coming from lymph node and expanding in tumor.

TCRdb recomputed calls from the multiplex PCR reads with MiXCR, one row per CDR3 protein. The sample holds roughly 260,000 distinct CDR3 sequences; about 33% are singletons and the top ten take roughly 1.2%. V gave up 2 bases and J gave up 4 bases; unmatched junction bases: 2. The CDR3 is 14 amino acids. Germline lookup yields CDR1 GTSNPN and CDR2 SVGIG (reference sequence). The count of this clonotype is one. Its specificity is unknown. The lymph nodes were axillary draining lymph nodes from breast cancer patients. The chain joins TRBV30 to TRBJ1-6, with TRBD1 matching 7 bases. The sequence derives from a female donor with breast cancer. Some clones in this sample may be carry-over from other donors' samples. Sequenced material: axillary lymph node tissue. CDR3 sequence reads: CAWSRGQYNSPLHF. Written as DNA, the CDR3 is TGTGCCTGGAGTCGGGGACAGTATAATTCACCCCTCCACTTT. Filled out from reference TRBV30 and TRBJ1-6, the complete variable domain reads SQTIHQWPATLVQPVGSPLSLECTVEGTSNPNLYWYRQAAGRGLQLLFYSVGIGQISSEVPQNLSASRPQDRQFILSSKKLLLSDSGFYLCAWSRGQYNSPLHFGNGTRLTVT.